This TCR beta chain was sequenced in a study of T cell repertoires in cytomegalovirus infection. The length of the CDR3 is 16 residues. The trim removed 2 bases at V and 0 bases at J, leaving 5 bases unmatched. Germline V gene lookup returns CDR1 MNHNS and CDR2 SASEGT. One entry per CDR3 protein results from TCRdb running MiXCR on the reads. The table records a few hundred thousand distinct CDR3 sequences, about 30% of them present only once. Sequenced: PBMCs. This TCR was recovered from a human donor in good health (CMV status not recorded). Some clones in this sample may be carry-over from other donors' samples. This chain uses TRBV6-1 with TRBJ2-7; TRBD2 matches at 9 bases. CDR3 sequence: CASSERASGASYEQYF. For the CDR3, the DNA is TGTGCCAGCAGTGAACGGGCTAGCGGGGCCTCCTACGAGCAGTACTTC.